This T cell receptor (beta chain) was recorded in a study of cytomegalovirus exposure and HLA in healthy donors. Trimming cost V 5 bases and J 5 bases, with 9 bases left between them. This CDR3 is 12 amino acids long. The germline gives CDR1 SEHNR, CDR2 FQNEAQ (reference sequence). This clone was seen a handful of times. The primer mix had 60 Vbeta and 13 Jbeta primers. In the source study's methods: Among the unique TCR beta chains that a later analysis counted, about 81 million in all, 9.5 million to 11 million were shared. Profiled with immunoSEQ multiplex PCR; TCRdb holds only in-frame clones, not every one. V and J calls and clone size are those listed in that table; D and trimming were worked out from the DNA. The sample carries around 190,000 clones, roughly 80% recorded once.

The sample taken for sequencing was PBMCs. The rearrangement uses TRBV7-9 and TRBJ1-2, with D uncertain. This TCR came from a woman aged 45-59 years in good health and CMV-seronegative. This CDR3 reads CASSLSLYGYTF. Written as DNA, the CDR3 is TGTGCCAGCAGCCTTTCCTTATATGGCTACACCTTC.